This T cell receptor (beta chain) is drawn from a study of OX40 agonist ivuxolimab in advanced cancers. With regard to the full study: Ivuxolimab was an agonistic, fully human IgG2 monoclonal antibody directed against OX40 (CD134), a costimulatory receptor. Intravenous ivuxolimab was administered to patients every 2 weeks at six dose levels: 0.01, 0.1, 0.3, 1.5, 3 and 10 mg/kg. Of the approximately 50 dose-escalation patients, hepatocellular carcinoma was present in approximately 20, melanoma in approximately 15, renal cell carcinoma in 9 and head and neck cancer in 9. In the dose-escalation cohort, more than 80% of patients were male, and the mean age was 60 years with a range of roughly 20 to 79. Prior anti-PD-1, anti-PD-L1 or anti-CTLA-4 therapy was permitted, and 40% of dose-escalation patients had received checkpoint inhibitors. Partial responses occurred in three dose-escalation patients, of whom one had hepatocellular carcinoma and two had cutaneous melanoma. The point of sequencing TCRbeta in the periphery was to test whether ivuxolimab changed TCR sequence diversity and drove clonal T-cell expansion. The paper covers the monotherapy dose-escalation part of the phase I ivuxolimab trial, which included N ≈ 54 patients.

Relative to germline, V is missing 5 bases and J is missing 3 bases, with 9 bases of the junction outside any gene match. The CDR3, from cysteine to phenylalanine, totals 15 residues. CDR3 DNA is the only sequence kept; it has 45 bases, read in frame from the first base. CDR1 and CDR2, per the germline V gene (reference sequence), are MNHNY and SVGAGI. Genomic DNA was extracted from sorted cells for sequencing of the TCRbeta CDR3 region. The immunoSEQ Assay was used for sequencing of TCRbeta CDR3 regions. This is the immuneACCESS table as TCRdb keeps it, with only in-frame sequences that have V and J called. A part of the clones is gone; compared with another copy, unresolved V genes explain less than half, and the rest is unexplained. Within this sample are roughly 60,000 clones, with 70% to 90% of them counted one time only. The ten biggest clones cover roughly 3.5% of the sample. General study outcomes and caveats: Which antigens the clonally expanded peripheral T cells were specific for was not determined. After ivuxolimab, expanded clones were on average more numerous among CD8+ T cells than among CD4+ T cells. At doses from 0.1 to 3.0 mg/kg, clonal expansion was seen in both CD4+ and CD8+ blood T cells between baseline and week 6. Low levels of normalized T-cell clonal expansion were also shown by some nonresponding patients. In partial responders in the 0.1-3.0 mg/kg groups, normalized peripheral clonal expansion was found to be among the lowest, especially among CD8+ T cells.

As regards this clone: The clone's antigen remains unknown. The record has no base qualities; no much larger clone is one base away.

The trial excluded patients who had a history of autoimmune disease or who were on systemic immunosuppression. In every dose cohort, peripheral blood was drawn for TCR sequencing at baseline, cycle 4 day 1, and cycle 7 day 1. The samples were taken from a phase I, first-in-human, multicenter, open-label dose-escalation trial of ivuxolimab. The trial enrolled adults with locally advanced or metastatic head and neck squamous cell, hepatocellular, melanoma or renal cell carcinoma. Before TCR sequencing, CD4+ and CD8+ T cells were separately sorted from peripheral blood. This clonotype was obtained from an adult with an advanced solid tumor such as melanoma, head and neck, liver or kidney cancer. The chain is made from TRBV6-6 and TRBJ2-7, with 8 junctional bases fitting TRBD2. The sample here was CD4+ or CD8+ T cells sorted from blood, taken in a trial of the OX40 agonist ivuxolimab. CDR3 reads: CASSPRTSNYYEQYF. The nucleotide sequence reads TGTGCCAGCAGTCCCCGGACTAGCAACTACTACGAGCAGTACTTC.